These T cell receptor beta chains were read from a single sample in a study of T-cell reconstitution after alpha-beta-depleted transplantation in children. MiXCR was run by TCRdb on the PCR reads, yielding one entry per CDR3 protein. The sample contains 250,000 to 300,000 distinct CDR3 sequences, 10% of which appear only once. The sample was PBMCs, taken before TCRalphabeta/CD19-depleted stem cell transplant. The receptors originated from a boy in the first two years of life with acute myeloid leukemia, due to receive a stem cell transplant. Each CDR3 is given with its conserved first and last residue. Fields, in order: CDR3 protein, CDR3 DNA, V gene, D gene, clone size, CDR3 length, J gene. A D gene is named only where the DNA matches it firmly. The size field is filled for only some rows; it gives once, few, many or a size class.

CSAPRGTGRNTEAFF	TGCAGTGCGCCGCGGGGGACAGGACGGAACACTGAAGCTTTCTTT	TRBV20-1	TRBD1	many	15	TRBJ1-1
CASRIGRATDTQYF	TGTGCCAGCAGAATTGGGCGGGCCACAGATACGCAGTATTTT	TRBV11-3	.	.	14	TRBJ2-3
CCARDQRGVFAYEQYF	TGCTGTGCTAGAGATCAGAGGGGGGTTTTTGCCTACGAGCAGTACTTC	TRBV20-1	.	.	16	TRBJ2-7
CASSKEGARWTYEQYF	TGTGCCAGCAGCAAAGAGGGTGCGCGATGGACCTACGAGCAGTACTTC	TRBV21-1	.	many	16	TRBJ2-7
CAISEYPGTQYF	TGTGCCATCAGTGAATACCCGGGTACGCAGTATTTT	TRBV10-3	.	many	12	TRBJ2-3
CASSFGQEQDTQYF	TGTGCCAGCAGTTTCGGGCAGGAACAAGATACGCAGTATTTT	TRBV28	.	many	14	TRBJ2-3
CASSPRSAGNTIYF	TGTGCCAGCTCACCAAGGTCAGCTGGAAACACCATATATTTT	TRBV18	.	many	14	TRBJ1-3
CASSPGLNSYEQYF	TGTGCCAGCAGCCCGGGACTGAACTCCTACGAGCAGTACTTC	TRBV5-4	.	few	14	TRBJ2-7
CAISDPGQKGTGNTIYF	TGTGCCATCAGTGACCCGGGACAGAAGGGGACTGGAAACACCATATATTTT	TRBV10-3	TRBD1	many	17	TRBJ1-3
CATSDYGQGLLGTQYF	TGTGCCACCAGTGATTACGGACAGGGACTATTGGGGACCCAGTACTTC	TRBV24-1	.	many	16	TRBJ2-5
CASSLVAGLNTEAFF	TGCGCCAGCAGCTTGGTGGCAGGACTGAACACTGAAGCTTTCTTT	TRBV5-1	.	many	15	TRBJ1-1
CASSQELRVYGELFF	TGCGCCAGCAGCCAAGAACTCCGGGTTTACGGGGAGCTGTTTTTT	TRBV4-3	.	many	15	TRBJ2-2
CSVSDGYYEQYF	TGCAGCGTTTCGGACGGGTACTACGAGCAGTACTTC	TRBV29-1	.	many	12	TRBJ2-7
CASSLLDSGELFF	TGTGCCAGCAGCCTCCTGGACTCCGGGGAGCTGTTTTTT	TRBV7-9	.	many	13	TRBJ2-2
CSARLGQGGEKLFF	TGCAGTGCCCGATTGGGACAGGGTGGGGAAAAACTGTTTTTT	TRBV20-1	TRBD1	many	14	TRBJ1-4
CASHLAGARETQYF	TGTGCCAGTCATTTAGCGGGGGCCCGGGAGACCCAGTACTTC	TRBV27	TRBD2	many	14	TRBJ2-5
CASSPPTMNTEAFF	TGTGCCAGCTCACCACCGACCATGAACACTGAAGCTTTCTTT	TRBV18	.	many	14	TRBJ1-1
CASSGGRLNTEAFF	TGTGCCAGCAGCGGGGGACGGCTCAACACTGAAGCTTTCTTT	TRBV7-8	.	.	14	TRBJ1-1
CASNTIRGPRNEQFF	TGTGCCAGCAACACCATTAGGGGCCCCCGCAATGAGCAGTTCTTC	TRBV6-2/TRBV6-3	.	few	15	TRBJ2-1
CASSVAQDWGTAFPREPGANVLTF	TGTGCCAGCAGCGTAGCTCAGGATTGGGGGACGGCGTTCCCTCGGGAGCCTGGGGCCAACGTCCTGACTTTC	TRBV9	.	.	24	TRBJ2-6
CASSEPSGTDTQYF	TGCGCCAGCAGTGAGCCTAGCGGCACAGATACGCAGTATTTT	TRBV10-2	.	many	14	TRBJ2-3
CASSPLSTDTQYF	TGTGCCAGCTCACCCCTTAGCACAGATACGCAGTATTTT	TRBV18	.	many	13	TRBJ2-3
CASSSGTGNQPQHF	TGTGCCAGCAGCTCAGGGACAGGCAATCAGCCCCAGCATTTT	TRBV7-9	TRBD1	.	14	TRBJ1-5
CASSLVPTGTQPQHF	TGTGCCAGCAGCTTAGTCCCCACAGGGACTCAGCCCCAGCATTTT	TRBV7-2	.	.	15	TRBJ1-5
CSARVALGYGYTF	TGCAGTGCTAGAGTTGCCTTGGGCTATGGCTACACCTTC	TRBV20-1	.	many	13	TRBJ1-2
CASSSGEGPSYEQYF	TGCGCCAGCAGCTCTGGGGAGGGTCCCTCCTACGAGCAGTACTTC	TRBV5-1	TRBD2	many	15	TRBJ2-7
CASSQDWRGGQETQYF	TGTGCCAGCAGCCAAGATTGGCGGGGGGGGCAAGAGACCCAGTACTTC	TRBV3-1	TRBD2	many	16	TRBJ2-5
CSVGASGRSSYNEQFF	TGCAGCGTTGGGGCTAGCGGGAGATCATCCTACAATGAGCAGTTCTTC	TRBV29-1	TRBD2	many	16	TRBJ2-1
CSARVTGSSYNSPLHF	TGCAGTGCTAGAGTGACGGGAAGCTCCTATAATTCACCCCTCCACTTT	TRBV20-1	.	many	16	TRBJ1-6
CAIKGAASSYEQYF	TGTGCCATCAAGGGGGCAGCTAGCTCCTACGAGCAGTACTTC	TRBV10-3	TRBD1	many	14	TRBJ2-7
CASSYGLAGNIQYF	TGTGCCAGCAGTTACGGACTAGCGGGAAACATTCAGTACTTC	TRBV6-5	TRBD2	many	14	TRBJ2-4
CASSAPDRGGNQPQHF	TGTGCCAGCAGTGCCCCGGACAGGGGAGGCAATCAGCCCCAGCATTTT	TRBV12-3/TRBV12-4	TRBD1	many	16	TRBJ1-5
CASTLIPSLAGVDEQFF	TGTGCCAGCACTCTTATCCCCTCACTAGCGGGAGTGGATGAGCAGTTCTTC	TRBV2	TRBD2	few	17	TRBJ2-1
CASSLGGTGDQPQHF	TGTGCCAGCAGCTTGGGCGGGACAGGGGATCAGCCCCAGCATTTT	TRBV5-6	TRBD1	.	15	TRBJ1-5
CASSVGGQDTQYF	TGTGCCAGCAGCGTAGGAGGACAAGATACGCAGTATTTT	TRBV9	.	many	13	TRBJ2-3
CATSDPWDKKNNEQFF	TGTGCCACCAGTGATCCATGGGACAAAAAAAACAATGAGCAGTTCTTC	TRBV24-1	.	many	16	TRBJ2-1
CATSDLTSGRLDTQYF	TGTGCCACCAGTGATCTGACTAGCGGGAGGCTGGATACGCAGTATTTT	TRBV24-1	TRBD2	few	16	TRBJ2-3
CASSLETDYNSPLHF	TGTGCCAGCAGTCTCGAGACAGACTATAATTCACCCCTCCACTTT	TRBV28	.	many	15	TRBJ1-6
CASSLFGSQETQYF	TGCGCCAGCAGCTTGTTTGGGAGTCAAGAGACCCAGTACTTC	TRBV5-1	.	.	14	TRBJ2-5
CASDLLAGGPEEQFF	TGTGCCAGCGATTTACTAGCGGGAGGGCCGGAGGAGCAGTTCTTC	TRBV2	TRBD2	few	15	TRBJ2-1
CSAGTSGGPTDTQYF	TGCAGCGCTGGTACTAGCGGGGGCCCCACAGATACGCAGTATTTT	TRBV29-1	TRBD2	few	15	TRBJ2-3
CASRNLGGEQNQPQHF	TGTGCCAGTAGGAATCTGGGGGGGGAGCAAAATCAGCCCCAGCATTTT	TRBV19	.	.	16	TRBJ1-5
CSAGLSYNSPLHF	TGCAGTGCGGGGCTCTCCTATAATTCACCCCTCCACTTT	TRBV20-1	.	.	13	TRBJ1-6
CASSWSGRGEQFF	TGTGCCAGCAGTTGGAGCGGGAGAGGGGAGCAGTTCTTC	TRBV7-2	TRBD2	many	13	TRBJ2-1
CASIRTRDTEAFF	TGTGCCAGCATCAGGACGAGGGACACTGAAGCTTTCTTT	TRBV2	.	many	13	TRBJ1-1
CASSASGGATDTQYF	TGTGCCAGCAGCGCTAGCGGGGGGGCAACAGATACGCAGTATTTT	TRBV7-3	TRBD2	many	15	TRBJ2-3
CASSFRGGGHEQFF	TGTGCCAGCAGTTTTCGTGGGGGGGGCCATGAGCAGTTCTTC	TRBV28	.	many	14	TRBJ2-1
CAIRLAGAFTDTQYF	TGTGCCATCAGGCTAGCGGGGGCCTTCACAGATACGCAGTATTTT	TRBV10-3	TRBD2	many	15	TRBJ2-3
CASSLTVLAVGEQFF	TGTGCCAGCAGCTTGACGGTGCTAGCGGTCGGTGAGCAGTTCTTC	TRBV5-6	TRBD2	many	15	TRBJ2-1
CASSPHSGRTYEQYF	TGTGCCAGCAGCCCCCATAGCGGGCGGACCTACGAGCAGTACTTC	TRBV3-1	TRBD2	many	15	TRBJ2-7
CATSGDRIPTDTQYF	TGTGCCACCAGTGGGGACAGGATACCCACAGATACGCAGTATTTT	TRBV24-1	TRBD1	many	15	TRBJ2-3
CASSLLTYNNEQFF	TGTGCCAGCAGCTTGTTGACCTATAACAATGAGCAGTTCTTC	TRBV5-4	.	many	14	TRBJ2-1
CASSPGQGAYNSPLHF	TGTGCCAGCAGCCCCGGACAGGGCGCCTATAATTCACCCCTCCACTTT	TRBV12-3/TRBV12-4	TRBD1	many	16	TRBJ1-6
CASSSADSLYINQPQHF	TGTGCCAGCAGCTCCGCGGACAGTTTGTATATCAATCAGCCCCAGCATTTT	TRBV12-3/TRBV12-4	.	many	17	TRBJ1-5
CASSSGTASYEQYF	TGCGCCAGCAGCTCTGGAACGGCATCCTACGAGCAGTACTTC	TRBV5-1	.	many	14	TRBJ2-7
CASSVGDRVNQPQHF	TGTGCCAGCAGCGTAGGCGACAGGGTCAATCAGCCCCAGCATTTT	TRBV9	TRBD1	many	15	TRBJ1-5
CASSRFEDNEQFF	TGTGCCAGCAGCCGATTTGAGGACAATGAGCAGTTCTTC	TRBV7-8	.	many	13	TRBJ2-1
CASSSYAFKVTQYF	TGTGCCAGCAGCTCCTACGCTTTTAAGGTGACCCAGTACTTC	TRBV11-2	.	many	14	TRBJ2-5
CAIRHTTSSYEQYF	TGTGCCATCAGGCACACAACGAGCTCCTACGAGCAGTACTTC	TRBV10-3	.	many	14	TRBJ2-7
CASSFWDRGNTGELFF	TGTGCCAGCAGTTTTTGGGACAGGGGGAACACCGGGGAGCTGTTTTTT	TRBV12-3/TRBV12-4	TRBD1	.	16	TRBJ2-2